One sample yielded the 9 T cell receptor beta chains listed below, sequenced in a study of patients and donors after allogeneic stem cell transplantation. TCRdb ran MiXCR on the RT-PCR reads and lists one entry per CDR3 protein. This sample carries approximately 1,300 distinct CDR3 sequences, 25% to 35% of them seen once, and the ten largest clones take roughly 40%. The sequenced sample was blood, either unsorted or a sorted T cell fraction (not recorded which). These receptors originate from a human donor who was either an allogeneic HSCT recipient or a stem cell or donor lymphocyte infusion donor (not recorded which). It is not recorded whose cells these are; they may come from a transplant donor.

The rearrangement links TRBV10-3 to TRBJ2-7, with 7 positions matching TRBD1. Trimming removed 10 bases from V and 0 bases from J; junction bases left unmatched: 0. CDR1 and CDR2 from the germline V gene are ENHRY and SYGVKD. CDR3 length equals 11 residues. The CDR3 DNA follows: TGTGCCACAGGGGGCTCCTACGAGCAGTACTTC. Its protein product is CATGGSYEQYF.

This clonotype rates as large. V and J are TRBV29-1 and TRBJ2-3; 8 bases are shared with TRBD2. The CDR3 sequence is 14 residues long. Germline CDR1 is SQVTM and CDR2 is ANQGSEA. V lost 7 bases, J lost 0 bases, and 6 bases stayed unmatched. The CDR3 region has the DNA TGCAGCGCGGGGGGGAGAGTGAGCACAGATACGCAGTATTTT. Protein: CSAGGRVSTDTQYF.

The rearrangement links TRBV20-1 to TRBJ2-3, with 8 bases that match TRBD2. Germline assignment: CDR1 DFQATT and CDR2 SNEGSKA (reference sequence). Trimming removed 1 base from V and 2 bases from J; junction bases left unmatched: 17. The CDR3 runs to 19 residues. Here the CDR3 reads CSARARGGRPQDHTDTQYF. The CDR3 DNA is TGCAGTGCTAGAGCACGGGGCGGGAGGCCGCAAGACCACACAGATACGCAGTATTTT.

This clonotype has only a few counts. CDR3 region: CASCLAGTDTQYF. In nucleotides, the CDR3 is TGCGCCAGCTGCCTAGCGGGCACAGATACGCAGTATTTT. This sequence joins TRBV10-2 and TRBJ2-3, with TRBD2 matching 7 bases. Germline trimming cut 8 bases from V and 1 base from J; bases unmatched to any gene: 3. The length of the CDR3 is 13 residues. Germline loops: CDR1 WSHSY, CDR2 SAAADI.

The V gene is TRBV7-8, the J gene TRBJ1-2; no clear D gene. Trimming pared 5 bases from V and 7 bases from J, leaving 14 bases between. Germline V lookup: CDR1 SGHVS, CDR2 FQNEAQ. The CDR3 sequence is 13 residues long. CDR3 residues: CASSGRESAGYTF. The CDR3 nucleotides are TGTGCCAGCAGCGGGAGGGAGTCCGCTGGCTACACCTTC.

Sample share makes this clonotype hyperexpanded (1% or more). This chain uses TRBV5-1 with TRBJ2-7; weak D call: TRBD2 (6 bases). The germline V gene encodes CDR1 SGHRS and CDR2 YFSETQ. Trimming removed 2 bases from V and 3 bases from J, with 12 bases in between. The CDR3 contains 14 residues. The CDR3 sequence: CASSFGVADYEQYF. The DNA for the CDR3 is TGCGCCAGCAGCTTCGGCGTAGCGGACTACGAGCAGTACTTC.

The V gene is TRBV10-3, the J gene TRBJ2-1, with D possibly matching TRBD1 (6 bases). The CDR3 is 15 amino acids. Trimming pared 0 bases from V and 2 bases from J, leaving 8 bases between. CDR1 ENHRY and CDR2 SYGVKD come from the germline V gene. In DNA, the CDR3 is TGTGCCATCAGTGAGTCCCAGGGGACCTACAATGAGCAGTTCTTC. Its translation is CAISESQGTYNEQFF.

This clonotype is termed large. This chain joins TRBV5-1 and TRBJ2-1, with 7 bases matching TRBD1. Germline loops: CDR1 SGHRS, CDR2 YFSETQ. This CDR3 spans 14 amino acids. Losses at the gene ends were 1 base for V and 8 bases for J; bases not matched to a gene: 6. CDR3 protein: CASSLSGQAYEQFF. CDR3 DNA: TGCGCCAGCAGCTTGAGCGGACAGGCGTATGAGCAGTTCTTC.

The sample holds a few counts of this clonotype. The V gene is TRBV28, the J gene TRBJ1-1; D not resolved. V was cut by 7 bases and J by 7 bases, with 13 bases left in between. Germline assignment: CDR1 MDHEN and CDR2 SYDVKM. The CDR3 has 12 amino acids. CDR3 coding DNA: TGTGCCAGCACCCAGCCCCAGCGTGAAGCTTTCTTT. It codes for CASTQPQREAFF. Filled out from reference TRBV28 and TRBJ1-1, the complete variable domain reads DVKVTQSSRYLVKRTGEKVFLECVQDMDHENMFWYRQDPGLGLRLIYFSYDVKMKEKGDIPEGYSVSREKKERFSLILESASTNQTSMYLCASTQPQREAFFGQGTRLTVV.